The clone carrying this TCR beta chain was seen a handful of times. TCR beta CDR3 sequences were amplified from RNA transcripts. Carried out on the TCR CDR3, a first-round RT-PCR used the HTBI primer set. Each CDR3 protein gets one entry after TCRdb re-called the multiplex PCR reads with MiXCR. The repertoire includes some 400,000 distinct CDR3 sequences, about a fifth of them detected once, and 3% to 4% sits in the top ten. Germline V gives CDR1 MNHNS, CDR2 SASEGT. Trimming took 2 bases from V and 7 from J; bases not matched to a gene: 11. This CDR3 region has 18 residues. The entry originates in a study of T cells in Graves' hyperthyroidism and ophthalmopathy. PBMCs were obtained from 10 ml fresh peripheral blood.

Sequenced sample: blood. This chain links TRBV6-1 with TRBJ1-6; 10 bases map to TRBD1. This TCR derives from a woman aged 18-29 years with Graves' hyperthyroidism. The CDR3 DNA reads as TGTGCCAGCAGTGAATCGTTAAGGTGGACAGGGGGGAATTCACCCCTCCACTTT. This gives the protein CASSESLRWTGGNSPLHF.